This TCR beta chain was sequenced for a study of shared clonotypes between healthy human individuals. Study findings and constraints: In the sorted subsets, rarefaction showed sequencing was incomplete despite large depth.

Concerning this clone itself: Its matching antigen is unknown.

Several immunoSEQ plates held equal portions of the genomic DNA taken from each subset. Using immunoSEQ multiplex PCR, the repertoire was profiled, and TCRdb retains in-frame clones only, with some absent. The data contain around 1,900,000 clones, 80% to 95% of them seen just once; the ten biggest clones take up less than 2%. Naive CD8 cells were CD45RO-negative, positively selected for CCR7, excluding terminally differentiated effector memory CD45RA+ cells. Sequencing was performed on naive CD8+ T cells from PBMCs. The clonotype originates from a man between 18 and 35 years old in good health. Some clones in this sample may be carry-over from other donors' samples.

Here the CDR3 DNA reads TGCAGCGTTCGGAGGGGGCGCGTAGATACGCAGTATTTT. It translates to CSVRRGRVDTQYF. The rearrangement uses TRBV29-1 and TRBJ2-3; D is possibly TRBD1 (7 bases). This CDR3 has 13 residues. The germline V and J ends were trimmed by 5 bases and 5 bases, with 14 bases remaining between them. CDR1 SQVTM and CDR2 ANQGSEA come from the germline V gene.